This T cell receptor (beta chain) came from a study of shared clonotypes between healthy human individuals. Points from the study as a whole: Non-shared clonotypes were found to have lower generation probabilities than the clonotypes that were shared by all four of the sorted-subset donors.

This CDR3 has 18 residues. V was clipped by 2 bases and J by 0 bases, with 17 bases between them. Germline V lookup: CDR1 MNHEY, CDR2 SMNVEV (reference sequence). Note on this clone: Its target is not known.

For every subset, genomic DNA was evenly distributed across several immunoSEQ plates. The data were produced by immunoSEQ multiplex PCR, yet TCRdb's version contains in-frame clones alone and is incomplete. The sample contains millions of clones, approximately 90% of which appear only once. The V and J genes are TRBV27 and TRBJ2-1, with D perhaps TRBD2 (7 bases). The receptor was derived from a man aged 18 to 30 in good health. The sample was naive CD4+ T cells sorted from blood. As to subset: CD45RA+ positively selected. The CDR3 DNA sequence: TGTGCCAGCAGTTTACTACTAGCGAAGGGGGGCTCCTACAATGAGCAGTTCTTC. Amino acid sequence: CASSLLLAKGGSYNEQFF.